This is a list of T cell receptor beta chains from one sample in a study of neurological immune-mediated disorders. MiXCR was run by TCRdb on the 5' RACE reads, yielding one entry per CDR3 protein. The top ten hold around 5.7% of the sample, which has about 46,000 distinct CDR3 sequences, roughly 4.1% seen once. Sequencing was done on a sample of PBMCs. Receptors originate from a woman aged 55-69 years with multiple sclerosis. The CDR3 runs from the conserved cysteine through the conserved F or W. D genes are given only for firm matches. Clone size appears in some rows only: once, few, many, or a class for an expanded clone.

V gene,D gene,J gene,clone size,CDR3 DNA,CDR3 protein
TRBV7-8,TRBD2,TRBJ2-1,many,TGTGCCAGCAGCCCCAGCGGGACTAGCGGTTACAATGAGCAGTTCTTC,CASSPSGTSGYNEQFF
TRBV6-6,NA,TRBJ1-1,NA,TGTGCCAGCCGTATCAGGGGAGAGACTGAAGCTTTCTTT,CASRIRGETEAFF
TRBV5-1,NA,TRBJ2-1,NA,TGCGCCAGCAGCTTGGGGGCGGGGCCTTTCTACGAGCAGTTCTTC,CASSLGAGPFYEQFF
TRBV4-1,TRBD1,TRBJ1-1,NA,TGCGCCAGCAGCCATCGGACAGGGGGCGCCGGCACTGAAGCTTTCTTT,CASSHRTGGAGTEAFF
TRBV7-2,NA,TRBJ2-3,many,TGTGCCAGCAGCCGACTAGTCGGAGATACGCAGTATTTT,CASSRLVGDTQYF
TRBV27,NA,TRBJ2-1,many,TGTGCCAGCAGTTCCCCGACAGTCTCCTACAATGAGCAGTTCTTC,CASSSPTVSYNEQFF
TRBV5-1,NA,TRBJ1-6,few,TGCGCCAGCAGCTTGGAAACAGGGAATAATTCACCCCTCCACTTT,CASSLETGNNSPLHF
TRBV24-1,NA,TRBJ2-6,many,TGTGCCACCAGTGACAGACGCTCTGGGGCCAACGTCCTGACTTTC,CATSDRRSGANVLTF
TRBV20-1,TRBD1,TRBJ2-6,many,TGCAGTGCTAGTGCGGCCGGACAGGGGGTTCCCTTCGCTGGGGCCAACGTCCTGACTTTC,CSASAAGQGVPFAGANVLTF
TRBV5-5,NA,TRBJ2-1,few,TGTGCCAGCAGCTTGGCCCAGGTGAAGCAGTTCTTC,CASSLAQVKQFF
TRBV28,TRBD1,TRBJ2-1,many,TGTGCCAGCAGTCCCCCCCAGCAGGGGGTCCGGTACAATGAGCAGTTCTTC,CASSPPQQGVRYNEQFF
TRBV5-6,NA,TRBJ2-3,few,TGTGCCAGCTTCGGGACAACGAATGCAGATACGCAGTATTTT,CASFGTTNADTQYF
TRBV9,NA,TRBJ2-5,many,TGTGCCAGCACCCGACAGGGTGCGGGAGAGGAGACCCAGTACTTC,CASTRQGAGEETQYF
TRBV5-6,TRBD2,TRBJ2-1,many,TGTGCCAGCAGTTTCTTTAGCGGGACCCACAATGAGCAGTTCTTC,CASSFFSGTHNEQFF
TRBV28,TRBD2,TRBJ2-7,many,TGTGCCACTCAAAGGGATGGCGGGGGCGAGCAGTACTTC,CATQRDGGGEQYF
TRBV18,NA,TRBJ2-5,many,TGTGCCAGCTCTCCGCGGGTCGGGACCCAGTACTTC,CASSPRVGTQYF
TRBV7-2,TRBD2,TRBJ2-1,NA,TGTGCCAGCAGCTTAGATAGCGGGAGAAGGTATGAGCAGTTCTTC,CASSLDSGRRYEQFF
TRBV20-1,NA,TRBJ1-2,many,TGCAGTGCTAGATCGGCAGAGTCCTTATACGGCTACACCTTC,CSARSAESLYGYTF
TRBV4-1,NA,TRBJ1-6,few,TGCGCCAGCAGCGGCGGACAGCGCCATTCACCCCTCAACTTT,CASSGGQRHSPLNF
TRBV6-2/TRBV6-3,NA,TRBJ2-2,few,TGTGCCAGCAGTTACCGGACAGATGGCGGGGAGCTGTTTTTT,CASSYRTDGGELFF
TRBV5-1,NA,TRBJ1-2,NA,TGCGCCAGCAGCTGGGGTCAGTCTAACTATGGCTACACCTTC,CASSWGQSNYGYTF
TRBV7-2,NA,TRBJ2-6,few,TGTGCCAGCAGCTTAGACATCTCTGGGGCCAACGTCCTGACTTTC,CASSLDISGANVLTF
TRBV6-1,NA,TRBJ1-1,many,TGTGCCAGCAGTGAGAGACGGAACACTGAAGCTTTCTTT,CASSERRNTEAFF
TRBV25-1,NA,TRBJ2-7,medium-sized,TGTGCCAGCAGTGAAGGGGCCGGGGGGCCATACGAGCAGTACTTC,CASSEGAGGPYEQYF
TRBV9,TRBD2,TRBJ2-1,many,TGTGCCAGCAGCGTAGTCGCTAGCGGGGGCCCTTCCTACAATGAGCAGTTCTTC,CASSVVASGGPSYNEQFF
TRBV20-1,NA,TRBJ2-5,many,TGCAGTGCTAGCCCCGGCCAGGGATGGGAGACCCAGTACTTC,CSASPGQGWETQYF
TRBV5-1,TRBD2,TRBJ2-2,NA,TGCGCCAGCAGCTTATCAGGAGCGGGAGTCACCGGGGAGCTGTTTTTT,CASSLSGAGVTGELFF
TRBV18,NA,TRBJ2-5,many,TGTGCCAGCTCACCCCCTAACGCGGAGGGGCAGGAGACCCAGTACTTC,CASSPPNAEGQETQYF
TRBV20-1,NA,TRBJ2-5,few,TGCAGTGCTAGCGTCCCCGGCCAAGAGACCCAGTACTTC,CSASVPGQETQYF
TRBV3-1,NA,TRBJ1-4,many,TGTGCCAGCAGCCAAGGAACGGACGGAGAAAAACTGTTTTTT,CASSQGTDGEKLFF
TRBV5-1,NA,TRBJ2-3,many,TGCGCCAGCAGCGGGAGGAGTGCTAGCACAGATACGCAGTATTTT,CASSGRSASTDTQYF
TRBV6-2/TRBV6-3,NA,TRBJ2-7,few,TGTGCCAGCACCCCAGGTAATTCCTACGAGCAGTACTTC,CASTPGNSYEQYF
TRBV28,TRBD1,TRBJ2-7,many,TGTGCCAGCAGTTTCCCTATCAACAGGGGCTCCTACGAGCAGTACTTC,CASSFPINRGSYEQYF
TRBV7-2,NA,TRBJ2-1,NA,TGTGCCAGCAGCTTATGGGCCGGCAATGAGCAGTTCTTC,CASSLWAGNEQFF
TRBV2,NA,TRBJ2-1,many,TGTGCCAGCAGTCCAGGGTGGGATGAGCAGTTCTTC,CASSPGWDEQFF
TRBV15,TRBD2,TRBJ2-7,NA,TGTGCCACCAGCAGAGACGGACTAGCGGGGGTCTACTCCTACGAGCAGTACTTC,CATSRDGLAGVYSYEQYF
TRBV7-9,TRBD1,TRBJ2-1,many,TGTGCCAGCAGCTTATCCTGGACAGGGCCTTACAATGAGCAGTTCTTC,CASSLSWTGPYNEQFF
TRBV5-5,NA,TRBJ2-2,NA,TGTGCCAGCAGCCATAGTGTGATGGCCGGGGAGCTGTTTTTT,CASSHSVMAGELFF
TRBV10-1,NA,TRBJ2-3,many,TGCGCCAGCAGTGTGCGGGTGGCTGATACGCAGTATTTT,CASSVRVADTQYF
TRBV4-3,NA,TRBJ1-2,many,TGCGCCAGCAGCCAAGTGTTGGGGGAAAGCTATGGCTACACCTTC,CASSQVLGESYGYTF
TRBV4-1,NA,TRBJ1-1,many,TGCGCCAGCAGCCAGAGGGGTGAAGCTTTCTTT,CASSQRGEAFF